Listed here are 18 T cell receptor beta chains from one sample, sequenced in a study of identifying expanded T cells in peripheral blood. The protocol was immunoSEQ multiplex PCR, while the TCRdb copy is restricted to in-frame clones and leaves out a portion. Of about 97,000 clones listed, roughly 89% are singletons. Sequenced material: blood. These TCRs come from a person aged 18-70 years in good health.

The chain links TRBV7-9 to TRBJ1-5; no clear D gene. The CDR3 sequence is 14 residues long. V shed 8 bases and J shed 0 bases, with 11 bases lying between them. Germline CDR1 and CDR2: SEHNR and FQNEAQ (reference sequence). In nucleotides, the CDR3 is TGTGCCAGCGGCCCAGAGTTTAGCAATCAGCCCCAGCATTTT. It codes for CASGPEFSNQPQHF.

This chain uses TRBV4-1 with TRBJ2-2; 13 bases map to TRBD2. V was clipped by 4 bases and J by 4 bases; unmatched bases: 9. There are 18 residues in the CDR3. Germline V gene sequence: CDR1 MGHRA, CDR2 YSYEKL. The CDR3 bases are TGCGCCAGCAGCCGCTCCGGGACTAGCGGGGAAGGCACCGGGGAGCTGTTTTTT. Its protein product is CASSRSGTSGEGTGELFF.

This chain connects TRBV4-3 to TRBJ2-5; D not certain. Germline lookup yields CDR1 LGHNA and CDR2 YSLEER. The CDR3 consists of 16 residues. V shed 0 bases and J shed 5 bases, with 16 bases lying between them. Written as DNA, the CDR3 is TGCGCCAGCAGCCAAGAGGAAGCAGCCCCCGGGGAGACCCAGTACTTC. This codes for CASSQEEAAPGETQYF.

The J gene is TRBJ1-2, the V gene TRBV19; TRBD1 agrees at 8 bases. The CDR3 is 14 residues long. Germline V gives CDR1 LNHDA, CDR2 SQIVND (reference sequence). V was clipped by 6 bases and J by 6 bases; unmatched bases: 9. The CDR3: CASRSGGSYDGYTF. The CDR3 region has the DNA TGTGCCAGTAGGTCAGGGGGCAGCTACGATGGCTACACCTTC.

This clone was found many times. V is TRBV7-9 and J is TRBJ2-2; tentatively, D is TRBD2 (6 bases). The CDR3 covers 15 residues. Trimming removed 2 bases at V and 7 bases at J, with 14 bases between. From germline, CDR1 is SEHNR and CDR2 FQNEAQ (reference sequence). CDR3 sequence (DNA): TGTGCCAGCAGCTTAAAATCGGGGGATGTCGGGGAGCTGTTTTTT. Amino acids: CASSLKSGDVGELFF.

The J gene is TRBJ1-2, the V gene TRBV6-1, with 8 nucleotides matching TRBD1. Germline values: CDR1 MNHNS, CDR2 SASEGT. V shed 4 bases and J 2 bases; nucleotides not matched to a gene: 6. The CDR3 has 15 residues. The CDR3 reads CASSVGTGGNYGYTF. The CDR3 nucleotides read TGTGCCAGCAGTGTAGGGACAGGAGGGAACTATGGCTACACCTTC.

V gene TRBV11-2 combines with J gene TRBJ2-5, with 11 nucleotides matching TRBD1. The germline gives CDR1 SGHAT, CDR2 FQNNGV. Trimming cost V 5 bases and J 5 bases; bases outside gene matches: 7. This CDR3 has 15 residues. In DNA, the CDR3 is TGTGCCAGCAGCCCGAGGACAGGGGGCTGGGAGACCCAGTACTTC. This encodes CASSPRTGGWETQYF.

The V and J genes are TRBV4-3 and TRBJ2-3, with D possibly being TRBD2 (6 bases). The germline V and J ends were trimmed by 4 bases and 6 bases, with 20 bases remaining between them. This CDR3 has 16 amino acids. Per germline, CDR1 LGHNA and CDR2 YSLEER. The CDR3 here is CASSRHRRGGDDTQYF. As DNA, the CDR3 is TGCGCCAGCAGCCGCCATAGGCGGGGTGGCGACGATACGCAGTATTTT.

The chain combines TRBV4-2 with TRBJ1-5, with D perhaps matching TRBD1 (5 bases). Germline assignment: CDR1 LGHNA and CDR2 YNFKEQ. This CDR3 is built from 16 residues. The V end was cut by 5 bases, the J end by 3 bases, with 17 bases between. CDR3 nucleotide sequence: TGTGCCAGCAGCTTGTTGCCGACGGGACCCAATCAGCCCCAGCATTTT. Amino acids: CASSLLPTGPNQPQHF.

The J gene is TRBJ2-5, the V gene TRBV5-4; the match to TRBD2 covers 7 bases. Germline CDR1 is SGHNT and CDR2 is YYREEE (reference sequence). The CDR3 is 15 residues long. Unmatched junction bases numbered 15, after V lost 4 bases and J lost 9 bases. The CDR3 nucleotides are TGTGCCAGCAGCCAAGATTTGGCTAGCGGTCTCCCCCAGTACTTC. It codes for CASSQDLASGLPQYF.

The rearrangement joins TRBV5-1 to TRBJ1-5, with D perhaps TRBD1 (5 bases). CDR3 length: 15 residues. Trimming stripped 0 bases from V and 1 base from J, with 8 bases between. Germline CDR1 is SGHRS and CDR2 is YFSETQ. CDR3 sequence reads: CASSLGGGSNQPQHF. The CDR3, as DNA: TGCGCCAGCAGCTTGGGCGGGGGAAGCAATCAGCCCCAGCATTTT.

This chain links TRBV5-1 with TRBJ2-7; 7 nucleotides match TRBD1. V lost 4 bases and J lost 2; bases outside the gene matches: 6. The CDR3 runs to 14 residues. Per germline, CDR1 SGHRS and CDR2 YFSETQ. The DNA for the CDR3 is TGCGCCAGCAGCACAAAACAGGGGACCTACGAGCAGTACTTC. Protein product: CASSTKQGTYEQYF.

The gene calls are TRBV7-9 and TRBJ1-2; 9 bases map to TRBD1. Germline V CDR1 and CDR2: SEHNR, FQNEAQ (reference sequence). CDR3 size: 12 residues. Trimming cost V 4 bases and J 6 bases; bases outside gene matches: 0. The CDR3 DNA sequence: TGTGCCAGCAGCTGGGACAGGGATGGCTACACCTTC. Protein: CASSWDRDGYTF.

CDR3 in amino acids: CASSQDPGLPEPQYF. In nucleotides, the CDR3 is TGTGCCAGCAGCCAAGACCCGGGACTCCCCGAGCCCCAGTACTTC. V is TRBV14 and J is TRBJ2-5, with a tentative D call TRBD2 (6 bases). Germline CDR1 and CDR2: SGHDN and FVKESK. This CDR3 has 15 residues. V lost 0 bases to trimming and J lost 9 bases, with 17 bases between them.

In this sample, this clone turned up once. The V gene is TRBV7-8, the J gene TRBJ2-7; a possible D gene is TRBD1 (5 bases). V was pared by 1 base and J by 2 bases, with 18 bases between. The CDR3 totals 17 residues. Germline V CDR1 and CDR2: SGHVS, FQNEAQ. The CDR3 DNA reads TGTGCCAGCAGCTTAGTCCCAGGGTTGGCTAGAACCTACGAGCAGTACTTC. This encodes CASSLVPGLARTYEQYF.

The chain carries TRBV7-2 and TRBJ2-2; tentative D call: TRBD2 (5 bases). There are 12 residues in the CDR3. Germline V lookup: CDR1 SGHTA, CDR2 FQGNSA. Trimming took off 5 bases at V and 5 bases at J, with 6 bases between the two ends. This chain's CDR3 is CASSRGTGELFF. CDR3 coding DNA: TGTGCCAGCAGCCGAGGGACCGGGGAGCTGTTTTTT.

This chain joins TRBV7-8 and TRBJ2-7; D ambiguous. The germline V and J ends were trimmed by 3 bases and 6 bases, with 18 bases remaining between them. The germline V gene has CDR1 SGHVS and CDR2 FQNEAQ. The CDR3 has 15 amino acids. The CDR3 is CASSLSRMSFAEQYF. The CDR3, as DNA: TGTGCCAGCAGCTTGAGTCGGATGTCGTTCGCCGAGCAGTACTTC. The whole variable domain, remainder taken from reference TRBV7-8 and TRBJ2-7, is GAGVSQSPRYKVAKRGQDVALRCDPISGHVSLFWYQQALGQGPEFLTYFQNEAQLDKSGLPSDRFFAERPEGSVSTLKIQRTQQEDSAVYLCASSLSRMSFAEQYFGPGTRLTVT.

This chain uses TRBV5-5 with TRBJ1-3; TRBD1 might be the D (6 bases). This CDR3 is built from 13 residues. Germline CDR1 and CDR2: SGHKS and YYEKEE (reference sequence). V lost 6 bases to trimming and J lost 4 bases, with 11 bases between them. CDR3 DNA sequence: TGTGCCAGCACCCTGAGGGGGGGAAACACCATATATTTT. It yields the protein CASTLRGGNTIYF.